This section outlines one T cell receptor (beta chain) sequence together with its context. The entry originates in a study of T cells in Graves' hyperthyroidism and ophthalmopathy. Regions amplified from RNA transcripts were the TCR beta CDR3 regions. HTBI primers were employed in a first-round RT-PCR of the TCR CDR3. TCRdb re-called the multiplex PCR reads with MiXCR, one entry per CDR3 protein. In the table there are just under 750,000 distinct CDR3 sequences, roughly a third of which are singletons. The germline V gene encodes CDR1 SGHTA and CDR2 FQGNSA. Unmatched junction bases numbered 6, after V lost 5 bases and J lost 4 bases. The CDR3 spans 14 residues. Exclusion of a patient resulted from uncontrolled infection, other autoimmune disease, pregnancy or lactation. The source of the PBMCs was about 10 ml of fresh peripheral blood.

The source is a woman aged 40 to 50 with Graves' hyperthyroidism. The specimen sequenced was blood. The J gene is TRBJ2-7, the V gene TRBV7-2; TRBD2 matches at 9 bases. The CDR3 region is CASSTRGGAYEQYF. In nucleotides, the CDR3 is TGTGCCAGCAGCACCCGCGGGGGGGCTTACGAGCAGTACTTC.